The rows below give T cell receptor beta chains drawn from one sample of a study of shared clonotypes between healthy human individuals. Generated by immunoSEQ multiplex PCR, the TCRdb table keeps only in-frame clones and is missing some. The table records roughly 850,000 clones, 90% to 97% of them present only once. The material sequenced was naive CD8+ T cells sorted from blood. All receptors derive from a man in his thirties or forties in good health. The CDR3 runs from the conserved cysteine through the conserved F or W. The D gene is left open where the match is weak. A row's size may be missing; if present it is once, few, many or a size class.

D	V	J	length	size	DNA	CDR3
NA	TRBV18	TRBJ2-7	15	NA	TGTGCCAGCTCCGACGCGTGGAACACGGACTACGAGCAGTACTTC	CASSDAWNTDYEQYF
NA	TRBV7-9	TRBJ2-1	11	NA	TGTGCCAGCAGCCGGAGCCCCGAGCAGTTCTTC	CASSRSPEQFF
NA	TRBV10-2	TRBJ2-1	15	NA	TGCGCCACCGGGGTAGAGGAGCGGGTGCACAATGAGCAGTTCTTC	CATGVEERVHNEQFF
NA	TRBV6-6	TRBJ2-2	14	NA	TGTGCCAGCATAGGACAGATGAACACCGGGGAGCTGTTTTTT	CASIGQMNTGELFF
NA	TRBV7-9	TRBJ2-3	17	NA	TGTGCCAGCAGCCAAACACCCGATAGCGGAGCCACAGATACGCAGTATTTT	CASSQTPDSGATDTQYF
NA	TRBV5-5	TRBJ2-7	13	NA	TGTGCCAGCAGCTTTGGAAGCTCCTACGAGCAGTACTTC	CASSFGSSYEQYF
TRBD2	TRBV10-2	TRBJ2-4	15	NA	TGCGCCAGCAGTGATGGACTAGCGGGAGGGGACATTCAGTACTTC	CASSDGLAGGDIQYF
NA	TRBV7-8	TRBJ2-7	17	NA	TGTGCCAGCAGCTCGAGTATAGGGGCGGTCCACTCCTACGAGCAGTACTTC	CASSSSIGAVHSYEQYF
TRBD1	TRBV28	TRBJ2-3	16	NA	TGTGCCAGCGGACAGGGGGTGATAACTAGCACAGATACGCAGTATTTT	CASGQGVITSTDTQYF
NA	TRBV25-1	TRBJ2-5	13	NA	TGTGCCAGCAGTGAATTAGGGGCGCAGACCCAGTACTTC	CASSELGAQTQYF
NA	TRBV7-9	TRBJ1-2	16	NA	TGTGCCAGCAGCCTCACCACCGACAGAGCTAACTATGGCTACACCTTC	CASSLTTDRANYGYTF
TRBD2	TRBV29-1	TRBJ2-1	12	NA	TGCAGCGGCAGGACTAGCGGGATTGAGCAGTTCTTC	CSGRTSGIEQFF
NA	TRBV9	TRBJ2-2	14	NA	TGTGCCAGCAGCCCCTGGACGGGCACCGGGGAGCTGTTTTTT	CASSPWTGTGELFF
TRBD2	TRBV7-2	TRBJ2-2	17	NA	TGTGCCAGCAGCTTATTCTCTAGCGGATTGAACACCGGGGAGCTGTTTTTT	CASSLFSSGLNTGELFF
NA	TRBV4-3	TRBJ2-3	16	NA	TGCGCCAGCAGCCAAGATCGGACCGCGAGTTCGGATACGCAGTATTTT	CASSQDRTASSDTQYF
NA	TRBV2	TRBJ2-1	12	NA	TGTGCCAGCAGTGAAGAGTACGTTGAGCAGTTCTTC	CASSEEYVEQFF
NA	TRBV11-2	TRBJ2-7	13	NA	TGTGCCAGCAGGCGGACAGAAACCTACGAGCAGTACTTC	CASRRTETYEQYF
NA	TRBV7-9	TRBJ2-1	11	once	TGTGCCAGCAGCTTTGGAGGTGAGCAGTTCTTC	CASSFGGEQFF
NA	TRBV27	TRBJ1-3	17	NA	TGTGCCAGCAGTTTATCCCGGCCCCCGTTCGCGGGAAACACCATATATTTT	CASSLSRPPFAGNTIYF
TRBD2	TRBV11-2	TRBJ2-7	15	NA	TGTGCCAGCAGCTCCAGAAGCGGGGTGGACTACGAGCAGTACTTC	CASSSRSGVDYEQYF
NA	TRBV9	TRBJ2-3	13	NA	TGTGCCAGCAGCGTAGGTGCTGCAGATACGCAGTATTTT	CASSVGAADTQYF
NA	TRBV5-5	TRBJ1-1	15	NA	TGTGCCAGCATCCTAGCTTCGTCCGGGAACACTGAAGCTTTCTTT	CASILASSGNTEAFF